The sequence of this T cell receptor (beta chain) was determined in a study of T cell responses to AZD1222 COVID-19 vaccine. V gave up 4 bases and J gave up 5 bases; unmatched junction bases: 5. Germline CDR1 reads SGHTA; CDR2 reads FQGNSA. This CDR3 comprises 14 residues. This clone has a single count. Produced via immunoSEQ multiplex PCR; TCRdb's table is partial and in-frame only. The sample includes approximately 90,000 clones, roughly nine tenths seen only once; the top ten take over 2%. The sequence came from an adult in good health. V usage is TRBV7-2 and J usage is TRBJ2-7, with TRBD2 matching over 10 bases. Sequenced material: peripheral blood, taken on day 0 of AZD1222 vaccination. The CDR3 reads CASSSRLAGDEQYF. The CDR3 DNA is TGTGCCAGCAGCTCCCGGCTAGCGGGGGACGAGCAGTACTTC.